Below, 8 T cell receptor beta chains from the same sample are listed, as sequenced in a study of blood T cell repertoires in COVID-19. Libraries were prepared by immunoSEQ multiplex PCR; TCRdb keeps only in-frame clonotypes and omits some of them. The sample lists just over 300,000 clones, under 90% seen once, with about 4% in the top ten. The sample taken for sequencing was PBMCs or T cells enriched from blood (not recorded which). The receptor source for this set is a man aged 25 to 45 who had recovered from COVID-19.

The chain uses TRBV15 and TRBJ1-4; D is undetermined. Trimming pared 3 bases from V and 8 bases from J, leaving 19 bases between. CDR3 length equals 16 residues. Germline CDR1 LNHNV, CDR2 YYDKDF (reference sequence). The CDR3 protein is CATSSSLESFEEKLFF. As DNA, the CDR3 is TGTGCCACCAGCAGCTCCTTGGAGTCTTTTGAGGAAAAACTGTTTTTT.

This chain uses TRBV5-4 with TRBJ2-1; D is unclear. In germline, CDR1 is SGHNT, CDR2 YYREEE (reference sequence). Trimming removed 3 bases at V and 12 bases at J, with 10 bases between. The length of the CDR3 is 11 residues. The CDR3 DNA reads as TGTGCCAGCAGCTCGAGTGAGAGGCAGTTCTTC. Its protein is CASSSSERQFF.

This chain joins TRBV2 and TRBJ2-5, with 8 bases matching TRBD2. CDR1 is SNHLY, CDR2 FYNNEI, per germline. The CDR3 runs to 15 residues. V lost 4 bases and J lost 2; bases outside the gene matches: 6. CDR3 nucleotides: TGTGCCAGCAGTGCCCAAGGGACTAGACAAGAGACCCAGTACTTC. Protein product: CASSAQGTRQETQYF. The variable domain in full, completed from reference TRBV2 and TRBJ2-5, reads EPEVTQTPSHQVTQMGQEVILRCVPISNHLYFYWYRQILGQKVEFLVSFYNNEISEKSEIFDDQFSVERPDGSNFTLKIRSTKLEDSAMYFCASSAQGTRQETQYFGPGTRLLVL.

Turning to this clone: Relative to the germline gene, one junction end is altered; a read error may explain this. The CDR3 sequence: CAIGGGGTHTQYF. For the CDR3, the DNA is TGTGCCATCGGTGGCGGGGGCACACATACGCAGTATTTT. The chain uses TRBV10-3 and TRBJ2-3; perhaps TRBD2 as D (7 bases). The length of the CDR3 is 13 residues. Germline CDR1 is ENHRY and CDR2 is SYGVKD.

V gene TRBV2 combines with J gene TRBJ1-5; D is ambiguous. Trimming shortened V by 4 bases and J by 2 bases, and 3 bases separated the two germline ends. The CDR3 contains 12 residues. The V gene's germline CDR1 is SNHLY and CDR2 FYNNEI. CDR3 nucleotide sequence: TGTGCCAGCAGTGGCGGCAATCAGCCCCAGCATTTT. Its translation is CASSGGNQPQHF.

The CDR3 DNA follows: TGTGCCAGCAGCTTTAGCGTTAGCTCCTACGAGCAGTACTTC. This translates into CASSFSVSSYEQYF. The chain combines TRBV11-3 with TRBJ2-7; possible D gene TRBD2, 5 bases. CDR1 and CDR2 from the germline V gene are SGHNT and YENEEA. The CDR3 extends over 14 amino acids. V was cut by 3 bases and J by 0 bases, with 9 bases left in between.

This clone was seen just once. This chain joins TRBV10-3 and TRBJ1-1, with 8 bases aligning to TRBD1. The V and J ends lost 6 bases and 5 bases, in that order; junction bases with no gene match: 2. CDR3 length: 12 amino acids. Germline-derived CDR1 and CDR2 are ENHRY and SYGVKD. This CDR3 reads CAIRTGGTEAFF. The CDR3 DNA is TGTGCCATCAGAACAGGGGGGACTGAAGCTTTCTTT.

This clone occurred once. Other nucleotide sequences from this sample produce the same CDR3. The chain recombines TRBV3-1 (or the pseudogene TRBV3-2) with TRBJ1-1; the D gene is possibly TRBD1 (5 bases). The CDR3 sequence is 11 residues long. The V gene's germline CDR1 is LGHDT and CDR2 YNNKEL (reference sequence). V lost 9 bases and J 4 bases, leaving 9 bases between the germline ends. CDR3 DNA: TGTGCCAGTCGGGGGGGCACTGAAGCTTTCTTT. Its translation is CASRGGTEAFF.